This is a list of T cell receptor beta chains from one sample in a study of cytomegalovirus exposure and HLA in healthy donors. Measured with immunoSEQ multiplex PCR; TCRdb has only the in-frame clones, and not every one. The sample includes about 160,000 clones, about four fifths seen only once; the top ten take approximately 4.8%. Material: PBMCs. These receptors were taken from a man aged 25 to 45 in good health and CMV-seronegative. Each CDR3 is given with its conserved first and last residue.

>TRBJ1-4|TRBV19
CASSATGTGAEKLFF
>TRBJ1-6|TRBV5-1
CASSGGTTRNSPLHF
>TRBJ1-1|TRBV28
CASWTGVNTEAFF
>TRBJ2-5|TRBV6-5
CASSKTTGIQETQYF
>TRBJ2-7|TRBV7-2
CASSDRDRSFYEQYF
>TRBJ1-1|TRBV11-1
CASSQQGDTEAFF
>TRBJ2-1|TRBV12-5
CASGFGRDTYNEQFF
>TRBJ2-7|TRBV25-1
CASSEWSQGNEQYF
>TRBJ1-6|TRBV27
CASATRWAGALYSPLHF
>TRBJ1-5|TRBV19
CAIGANSNQPQHF
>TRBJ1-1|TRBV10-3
CAISESWGTGTSTEAFF
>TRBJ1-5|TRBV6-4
CASSDPDRSYSNQPQHF
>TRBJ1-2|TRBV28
CASSFSGTGVFGYTF
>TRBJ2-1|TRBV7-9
CASELSNEQFF
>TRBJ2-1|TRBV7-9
CASSPGLAGPYNEQFF
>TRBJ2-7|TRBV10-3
CAISELLPGEQYF
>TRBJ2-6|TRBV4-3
CAGSNRGPGANVLTF
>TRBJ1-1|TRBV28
CASSFPGRNTEAFF
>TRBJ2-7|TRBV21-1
CASTGSQQYF
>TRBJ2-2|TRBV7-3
CASSLRGPGQINANTGELFF
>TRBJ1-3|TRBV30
CAWSGQAISGNTIYF
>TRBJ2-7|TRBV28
CASSLGRPTNYEQYF
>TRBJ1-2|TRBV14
CASSLWAVPNYGYTF
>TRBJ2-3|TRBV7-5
CVRSLIGQGHTDTQYF
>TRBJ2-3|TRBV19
CASSIAASRGPDTQYF
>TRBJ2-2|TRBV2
CASINRNTGELFF
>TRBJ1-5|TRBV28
CASSYGLSNQPQHF
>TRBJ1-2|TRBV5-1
CASSYGVGYGYTF
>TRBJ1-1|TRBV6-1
CASSRDRDGSTEAFF
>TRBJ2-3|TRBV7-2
CASSSRAGGTDTQYF
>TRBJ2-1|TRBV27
CASSYSGGAGEQFF
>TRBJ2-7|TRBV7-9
CASSLAPYRGKYEQYF
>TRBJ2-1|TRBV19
CASSIGTGTHNEQFF
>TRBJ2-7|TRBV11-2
CASRLAGGSYEQYF
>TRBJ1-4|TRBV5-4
CASSQFGASNEKLFF
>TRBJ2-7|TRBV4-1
CASRESWTVLDEQYF
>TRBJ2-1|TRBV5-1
CASSLRRAPNEQFF
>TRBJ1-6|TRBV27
CASSPDWSRESPLHF
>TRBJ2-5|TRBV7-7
CASSLADIAGGKETQYF
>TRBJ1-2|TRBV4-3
CASSQLERSGYTF
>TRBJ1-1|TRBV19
CASRNQGGTEAFF
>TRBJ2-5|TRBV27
CASSLTSGYQETQYF
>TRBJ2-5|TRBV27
CASSQGLRGGGETQYF
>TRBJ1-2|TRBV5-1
CASSTGGGTLYGYTF
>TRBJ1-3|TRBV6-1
CASSLDRETGNTIYF
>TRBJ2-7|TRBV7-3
CASSLDSLTSYEQYF
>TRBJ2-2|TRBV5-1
CASSFGREDTGELFF
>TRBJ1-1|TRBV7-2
CASRYGGGDRQVTEAFF
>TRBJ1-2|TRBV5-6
CASSRGTGSFNGYTF
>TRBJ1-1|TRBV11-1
CASSFGGEDTEAFF
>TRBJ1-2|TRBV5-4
CASSTPGQFWGYTF